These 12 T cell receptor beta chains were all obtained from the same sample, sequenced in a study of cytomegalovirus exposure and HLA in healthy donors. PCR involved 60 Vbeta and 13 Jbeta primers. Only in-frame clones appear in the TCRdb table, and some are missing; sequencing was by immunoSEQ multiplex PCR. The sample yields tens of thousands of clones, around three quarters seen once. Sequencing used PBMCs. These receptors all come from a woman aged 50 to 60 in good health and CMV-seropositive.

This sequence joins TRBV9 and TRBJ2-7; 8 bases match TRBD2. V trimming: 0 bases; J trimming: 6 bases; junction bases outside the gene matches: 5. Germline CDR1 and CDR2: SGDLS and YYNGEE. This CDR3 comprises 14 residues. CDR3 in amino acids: CASSVVAGGGEQYF. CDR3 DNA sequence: TGTGCCAGCAGCGTAGTCGCGGGGGGTGGCGAGCAGTACTTC.

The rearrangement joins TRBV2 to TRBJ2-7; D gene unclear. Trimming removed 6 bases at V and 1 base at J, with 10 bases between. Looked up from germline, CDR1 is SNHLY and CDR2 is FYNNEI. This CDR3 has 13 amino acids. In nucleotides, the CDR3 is TGTGCCAGCAGGGCTGGCTTTTCCTACGAGCAGTACTTC. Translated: CASRAGFSYEQYF. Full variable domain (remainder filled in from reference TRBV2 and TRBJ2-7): EPEVTQTPSHQVTQMGQEVILRCVPISNHLYFYWYRQILGQKVEFLVSFYNNEISEKSEIFDDQFSVERPDGSNFTLKIRSTKLEDSAMYFCASRAGFSYEQYFGPGTRLTVT.

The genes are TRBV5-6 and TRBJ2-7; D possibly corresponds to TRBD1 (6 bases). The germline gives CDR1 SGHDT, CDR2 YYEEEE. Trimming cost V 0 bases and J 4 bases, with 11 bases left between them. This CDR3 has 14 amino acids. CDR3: CASSLGNRVYEQYF. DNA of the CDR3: TGTGCCAGCAGCTTGGGAAACAGGGTGTACGAGCAGTACTTC.

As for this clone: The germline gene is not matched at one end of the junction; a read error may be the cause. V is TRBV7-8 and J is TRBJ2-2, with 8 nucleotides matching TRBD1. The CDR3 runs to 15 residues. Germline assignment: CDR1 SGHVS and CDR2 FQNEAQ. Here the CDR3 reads CASTLQGVVAGELFF. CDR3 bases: TGTGCCAGCACCTTACAGGGGGTGGTCGCCGGGGAGCTGTTTTTT.

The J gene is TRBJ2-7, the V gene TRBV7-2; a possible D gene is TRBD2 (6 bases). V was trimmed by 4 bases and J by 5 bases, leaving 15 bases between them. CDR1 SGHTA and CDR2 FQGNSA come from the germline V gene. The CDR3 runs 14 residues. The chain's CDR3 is CASSSRPGGNEQYF. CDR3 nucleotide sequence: TGTGCCAGCAGCTCCCGACCTGGAGGGAACGAGCAGTACTTC.

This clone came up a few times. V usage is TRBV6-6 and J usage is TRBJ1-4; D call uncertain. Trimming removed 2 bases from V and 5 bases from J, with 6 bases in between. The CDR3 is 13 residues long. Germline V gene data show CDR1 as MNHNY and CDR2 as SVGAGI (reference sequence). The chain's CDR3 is CASSYQANEKLFF. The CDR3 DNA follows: TGTGCCAGCAGTTACCAGGCCAATGAAAAACTGTTTTTT.

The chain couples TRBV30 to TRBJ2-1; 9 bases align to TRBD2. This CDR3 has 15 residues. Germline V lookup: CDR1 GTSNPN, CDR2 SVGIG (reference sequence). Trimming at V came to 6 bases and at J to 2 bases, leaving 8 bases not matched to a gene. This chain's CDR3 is CACPGLARTYNEQFF. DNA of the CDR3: TGTGCCTGCCCAGGACTAGCGAGGACCTACAATGAGCAGTTCTTC.

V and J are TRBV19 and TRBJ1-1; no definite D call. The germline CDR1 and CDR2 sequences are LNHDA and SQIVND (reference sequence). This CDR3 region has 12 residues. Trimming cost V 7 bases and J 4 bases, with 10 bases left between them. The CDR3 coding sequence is TGTGCCAGTACCCTATCTCGCACTGAAGCTTTCTTT. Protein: CASTLSRTEAFF.

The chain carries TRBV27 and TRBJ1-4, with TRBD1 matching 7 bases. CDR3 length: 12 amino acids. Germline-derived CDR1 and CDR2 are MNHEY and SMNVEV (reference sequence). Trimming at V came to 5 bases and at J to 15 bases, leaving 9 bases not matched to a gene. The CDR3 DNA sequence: TGTGCCAGCAGTGCCAGGGGGAAAAAGGTGTTTTTT. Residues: CASSARGKKVFF.

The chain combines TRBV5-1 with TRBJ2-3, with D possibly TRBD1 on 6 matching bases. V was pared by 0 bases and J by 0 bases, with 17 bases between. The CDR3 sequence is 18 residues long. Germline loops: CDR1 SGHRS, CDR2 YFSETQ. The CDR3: CASSLDNLNRASTDTQYF. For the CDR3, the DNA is TGCGCCAGCAGCTTGGACAACTTAAACAGGGCTAGCACAGATACGCAGTATTTT.

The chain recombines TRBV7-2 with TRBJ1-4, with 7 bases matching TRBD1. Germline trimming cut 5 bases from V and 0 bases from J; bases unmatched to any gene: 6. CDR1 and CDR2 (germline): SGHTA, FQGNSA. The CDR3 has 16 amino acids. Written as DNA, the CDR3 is TGTGCCAGCAGCACAGGGGACAGTTCAACTAATGAAAAACTGTTTTTT. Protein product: CASSTGDSSTNEKLFF.

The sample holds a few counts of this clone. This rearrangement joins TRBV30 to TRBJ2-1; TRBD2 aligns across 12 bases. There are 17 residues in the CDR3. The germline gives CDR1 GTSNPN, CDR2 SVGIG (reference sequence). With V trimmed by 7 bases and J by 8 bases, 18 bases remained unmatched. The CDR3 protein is CALLWLAGGAYGDEQFF. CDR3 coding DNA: TGTGCCTTACTTTGGCTAGCGGGGGGGGCTTACGGTGATGAGCAGTTCTTC.